A selection of T cell receptor beta chains follows, all from one sample in a study of shared clonotypes between healthy human individuals. Only in-frame clones appear in the TCRdb table, and some are missing; sequencing was by immunoSEQ multiplex PCR. The table lists 950,000 to 1,100,000 clones, approximately 76% of them singletons, with 1.4% in the top ten. Sequenced: memory CD4+ T cells sorted from blood. All receptors come from a man between 18 and 29 years old in good health. Both conserved end residues are part of each CDR3. D genes are given only for firm matches. Clone size is shown for a subset of rows, as once, few, many or a class of expanded clone.

v_gene: TRBV11-2; j_gene: TRBJ2-7; len: 15; abundance: .; d_gene: .; CDR3aa: CASSLNSGLTYEQYF; CDR3nt: TGTGCCAGCAGTCTAAACAGTGGCTTGACCTACGAGCAGTACTTC
v_gene: TRBV10-2; j_gene: TRBJ2-4; len: 14; abundance: .; d_gene: .; CDR3aa: CASSETGSKNIQYF; CDR3nt: TGCGCCAGCAGTGAGACGGGGTCCAAAAACATTCAGTACTTC
v_gene: TRBV2; j_gene: TRBJ1-2; len: 13; abundance: .; d_gene: .; CDR3aa: CASLGPITYGYTF; CDR3nt: TGTGCCAGCCTGGGACCGATAACTTATGGCTACACCTTC
v_gene: TRBV5-6; j_gene: TRBJ1-2; len: 15; abundance: .; d_gene: TRBD1; CDR3aa: CASSVRDREFYGYTF; CDR3nt: TGTGCCAGCAGCGTGCGGGACAGAGAATTCTATGGCTACACCTTC
v_gene: TRBV29-1; j_gene: TRBJ1-5; len: 18; abundance: .; d_gene: TRBD1; CDR3aa: CSVVVRDRTIGENQPQHF; CDR3nt: TGCAGCGTTGTAGTCCGGGACAGAACCATAGGGGAGAATCAGCCCCAGCATTTT
v_gene: TRBV19; j_gene: TRBJ1-6; len: 16; abundance: .; d_gene: .; CDR3aa: CASSTLSGQGNSPLHF; CDR3nt: TGTGCCAGTAGTACTCTATCCGGGCAGGGGAATTCACCCCTCCACTTT
v_gene: TRBV5-6; j_gene: TRBJ2-7; len: 16; abundance: .; d_gene: .; CDR3aa: CASSFSLSGAGYEQYF; CDR3nt: TGTGCCAGCAGCTTTTCATTGAGTGGTGCCGGCTACGAGCAGTACTTC
v_gene: TRBV5-4; j_gene: TRBJ1-4; len: 15; abundance: .; d_gene: TRBD1; CDR3aa: CASSLGGQGKEKLFF; CDR3nt: TGTGCCAGCAGCTTGGGGGGACAGGGCAAAGAAAAACTGTTTTTT
v_gene: TRBV7-9; j_gene: TRBJ1-1; len: 13; abundance: .; d_gene: .; CDR3aa: CASSFQQNTEAFF; CDR3nt: TGTGCCAGCAGCTTTCAGCAGAACACTGAAGCTTTCTTT
v_gene: TRBV5-1; j_gene: TRBJ2-1; len: 15; abundance: .; d_gene: TRBD2; CDR3aa: CASSDLLAGHNEQFF; CDR3nt: TGCGCCAGCAGCGACCTACTAGCGGGGCACAATGAGCAGTTCTTC
v_gene: TRBV11-2; j_gene: TRBJ2-3; len: 15; abundance: few; d_gene: TRBD2; CDR3aa: CASRYSGRLTDTQYF; CDR3nt: TGTGCCAGCAGATACAGCGGGAGACTCACAGATACGCAGTATTTT
v_gene: TRBV12-5; j_gene: TRBJ2-3; len: 14; abundance: .; d_gene: TRBD2; CDR3aa: CASQSGRARDTQYF; CDR3nt: TGTGCTAGTCAGAGCGGGAGGGCCAGAGATACGCAGTATTTT
v_gene: TRBV30; j_gene: TRBJ1-1; len: 11; abundance: few; d_gene: .; CDR3aa: CAWSPDYQAFF; CDR3nt: TGTGCCTGGAGTCCGGACTACCAAGCTTTCTTT
v_gene: TRBV7-9; j_gene: TRBJ2-3; len: 15; abundance: .; d_gene: .; CDR3aa: CASSFRDTITDTQYF; CDR3nt: TGTGCCAGCAGCTTCCGGGACACAATCACAGATACGCAGTATTTT
v_gene: TRBV7-6; j_gene: TRBJ1-6; len: 13; abundance: .; d_gene: .; CDR3aa: CASSFDQNSPLHF; CDR3nt: TGTGCCAGCAGCTTTGATCAAAATTCACCCCTCCACTTT
v_gene: TRBV7-3; j_gene: TRBJ2-3; len: 15; abundance: .; d_gene: .; CDR3aa: CASSPKRTDTDTQYF; CDR3nt: TGTGCCAGCAGCCCAAAACGGACAGACACAGATACGCAGTATTTT
v_gene: TRBV12-5; j_gene: TRBJ1-4; len: 16; abundance: .; d_gene: .; CDR3aa: CASGLGATAGGEKLFF; CDR3nt: TGTGCTAGTGGTTTAGGTGCAACAGCGGGAGGCGAAAAACTGTTTTTT
v_gene: TRBV14; j_gene: TRBJ1-2; len: 16; abundance: .; d_gene: TRBD1; CDR3aa: CASSQASKTGVYGYTF; CDR3nt: TGTGCCAGCAGCCAAGCCAGCAAGACAGGGGTCTATGGCTACACCTTC
v_gene: TRBV27; j_gene: TRBJ1-6; len: 17; abundance: .; d_gene: TRBD1; CDR3aa: CASKRTGKPGSLSPLHF; CDR3nt: TGTGCCAGTAAGAGGACAGGGAAGCCTGGCTCCTTATCACCCCTCCACTTT
v_gene: TRBV5-1; j_gene: TRBJ2-2; len: 13; abundance: once; d_gene: .; CDR3aa: CASSLGGDGELFF; CDR3nt: TGCGCCAGCAGCTTGGGAGGTGACGGGGAGCTGTTTTTT
v_gene: TRBV5-1; j_gene: TRBJ1-2; len: 14; abundance: .; d_gene: TRBD1; CDR3aa: CASSPKRGLDGYTF; CDR3nt: TGCGCCAGCAGCCCCAAGAGGGGGCTAGACGGCTACACCTTC
v_gene: TRBV5-1; j_gene: TRBJ2-7; len: 14; abundance: .; d_gene: TRBD1; CDR3aa: CASSSGQGGYEQYF; CDR3nt: TGCGCCAGCAGTTCGGGACAGGGAGGCTACGAGCAGTACTTC
v_gene: TRBV2; j_gene: TRBJ2-1; len: 15; abundance: .; d_gene: TRBD2; CDR3aa: CASTLRGTSYNEQFF; CDR3nt: TGTGCCAGCACCTTAAGGGGGACTAGCTACAATGAGCAGTTCTTC
v_gene: TRBV5-4; j_gene: TRBJ2-1; len: 15; abundance: .; d_gene: TRBD2; CDR3aa: CASSLASGNYNEQFF; CDR3nt: TGTGCCAGCAGCTTGGCTAGCGGGAACTACAATGAGCAGTTCTTC
v_gene: TRBV15; j_gene: TRBJ1-4; len: 14; abundance: .; d_gene: .; CDR3aa: CATSRGRGTEKLFF; CDR3nt: TGTGCCACCAGCAGAGGACGTGGTACTGAAAAACTGTTTTTT
v_gene: TRBV19; j_gene: TRBJ2-1; len: 11; abundance: .; d_gene: .; CDR3aa: CASSIVNEQFF; CDR3nt: TGTGCCAGTAGTATAGTGAATGAGCAGTTCTTC
v_gene: TRBV7-9; j_gene: TRBJ2-7; len: 13; abundance: many; d_gene: TRBD2; CDR3aa: CASSSSGTYEQYF; CDR3nt: TGTGCCAGCAGCAGTAGCGGGACTTACGAGCAGTACTTC
v_gene: TRBV18; j_gene: TRBJ2-1; len: 14; abundance: .; d_gene: .; CDR3aa: CASSPYVAYNEQFF; CDR3nt: TGTGCCAGCTCACCCTATGTCGCCTACAATGAGCAGTTCTTC
v_gene: TRBV5-1; j_gene: TRBJ2-2; len: 14; abundance: .; d_gene: TRBD1; CDR3aa: CASSAGQGTGELFF; CDR3nt: TGCGCCAGCAGCGCCGGACAGGGCACCGGGGAGCTGTTTTTT
v_gene: TRBV5-1; j_gene: TRBJ2-3; len: 16; abundance: .; d_gene: .; CDR3aa: CASSPLTSTTTDTQYF; CDR3nt: TGCGCCAGCAGCCCCCTGACAAGTACTACCACAGATACGCAGTATTTT
v_gene: TRBV9; j_gene: TRBJ2-7; len: 16; abundance: few; d_gene: .; CDR3aa: CASSTRRGSSSYEQYF; CDR3nt: TGTGCCAGCAGCACCCGAAGGGGCAGTTCCTCCTACGAGCAGTACTTC
v_gene: TRBV7-2; j_gene: TRBJ2-5; len: 15; abundance: few; d_gene: .; CDR3aa: CASSLVVLGQETQYF; CDR3nt: TGTGCCAGCAGCTTAGTAGTCTTGGGCCAAGAGACCCAGTACTTC
v_gene: TRBV19; j_gene: TRBJ1-1; len: 13; abundance: once; d_gene: .; CDR3aa: CASSTVSGNEAFF; CDR3nt: TGTGCCAGTAGTACGGTTTCAGGTAATGAAGCTTTCTTT
v_gene: TRBV5-1; j_gene: TRBJ2-2; len: 18; abundance: few; d_gene: TRBD2; CDR3aa: CASRPGLAGGHGTGELFF; CDR3nt: TGCGCCAGCAGACCCGGACTAGCGGGGGGGCACGGCACCGGGGAGCTGTTTTTT
v_gene: TRBV19; j_gene: TRBJ2-6; len: 19; abundance: .; d_gene: TRBD1; CDR3aa: CASSIQGALGISGANVLTF; CDR3nt: TGTGCCAGTAGTATACAGGGGGCTCTTGGGATTTCTGGGGCCAACGTCCTGACTTTC
v_gene: TRBV6-5; j_gene: TRBJ2-3; len: 15; abundance: .; d_gene: .; CDR3aa: CASSYSWGNTDTQYF; CDR3nt: TGTGCCAGCAGTTACTCGTGGGGGAATACAGATACGCAGTATTTT
v_gene: TRBV19; j_gene: TRBJ2-7; len: 15; abundance: .; d_gene: .; CDR3aa: CATTPMPGLRHEQYF; CDR3nt: TGTGCCACCACACCGATGCCAGGCCTGCGCCACGAGCAGTACTTC
v_gene: TRBV5-1; j_gene: TRBJ2-7; len: 15; abundance: .; d_gene: TRBD1; CDR3aa: CASSLGPTGAYEQYF; CDR3nt: TGCGCCAGCAGCTTGGGACCTACAGGGGCCTACGAGCAGTACTTC
v_gene: TRBV28; j_gene: TRBJ1-5; len: 15; abundance: .; d_gene: .; CDR3aa: CASSQQGYSNQPQHF; CDR3nt: TGTGCCAGCAGCCAACAGGGCTATAGCAATCAGCCCCAGCATTTT
v_gene: TRBV5-1; j_gene: TRBJ1-1; len: 15; abundance: .; d_gene: .; CDR3aa: CASSTTTVGNTEAFF; CDR3nt: TGCGCCAGCAGCACCACGACAGTCGGGAACACTGAAGCTTTCTTT
v_gene: TRBV5-1; j_gene: TRBJ1-2; len: 14; abundance: .; d_gene: .; CDR3aa: CASSLQNMGYGYTF; CDR3nt: TGCGCCAGCAGCTTGCAAAACATGGGCTATGGCTACACCTTC
v_gene: TRBV30; j_gene: TRBJ2-7; len: 12; abundance: .; d_gene: .; CDR3aa: CAWSDTHDGALF; CDR3nt: TGTGCCTGGAGTGACACTCATGACGGCGCACTCTTC
v_gene: TRBV7-9; j_gene: TRBJ2-1; len: 16; abundance: .; d_gene: TRBD2; CDR3aa: CASSSRTSGSPDEQFF; CDR3nt: TGTGCCAGCAGCTCTAGGACTAGCGGGAGCCCGGATGAGCAGTTCTTC
v_gene: TRBV18; j_gene: TRBJ2-1; len: 16; abundance: .; d_gene: TRBD2; CDR3aa: CASSPPTSGFYNEQFF; CDR3nt: TGTGCCAGCTCACCCCCGACTAGCGGTTTTTACAATGAGCAGTTCTTC
v_gene: TRBV18; j_gene: TRBJ1-1; len: 15; abundance: .; d_gene: TRBD1; CDR3aa: CASSPRTGDDTEAFF; CDR3nt: TGTGCCAGCTCACCTCGGACAGGGGATGACACTGAAGCTTTCTTT
v_gene: TRBV19; j_gene: TRBJ2-3; len: 17; abundance: .; d_gene: TRBD2; CDR3aa: CASSIGMGGRDTDTQYF; CDR3nt: TGTGCCAGTAGTATAGGAATGGGCGGGAGGGACACAGATACGCAGTATTTT
v_gene: TRBV7-2; j_gene: TRBJ2-7; len: 15; abundance: .; d_gene: .; CDR3aa: CASSLPDRFPYEQYF; CDR3nt: TGTGCCAGCAGCTTACCCGACAGATTCCCCTACGAGCAGTACTTC